This T cell receptor beta chain was sequenced during a study of shared clonotypes between healthy human individuals. Turning to the study itself: Used for every donor were three CD4 naive, three CD4 memory, two CD8 naive and one CD8 memory plate. The study, taken as a whole, reports: Generally, naive subsets (rather than memory subsets) showed larger estimated richness.

Trimming shortened V by 8 bases and J by 6 bases, and 16 bases separated the two germline ends. The CDR3 consists of 13 residues. Germline values: CDR1 MNHEY, CDR2 SMNVEV (reference sequence). Memory CD4+ cells were the fraction left after CD45RA+ naive selection. Points on this clone: Its antigen is not known.

The repertoire was sequenced with immunoSEQ multiplex PCR; TCRdb's copy has only in-frame clones and lacks some. The data show 2 million to 2.5 million clones, almost 96% seen once. This sequence joins TRBV27 and TRBJ1-2; D is perhaps TRBD1 (6 bases). The TCR sequence derives from a man aged 18 to 29 in good health. Sequenced: naive CD4+ T cells sorted from blood. Subset indicated: CD45RA+ positively selected. The CDR3 DNA reads as TGTGCCAGCCGCCGACAGGTTGAAGATGGCTACACCTTC. This sequence encodes CASRRQVEDGYTF.